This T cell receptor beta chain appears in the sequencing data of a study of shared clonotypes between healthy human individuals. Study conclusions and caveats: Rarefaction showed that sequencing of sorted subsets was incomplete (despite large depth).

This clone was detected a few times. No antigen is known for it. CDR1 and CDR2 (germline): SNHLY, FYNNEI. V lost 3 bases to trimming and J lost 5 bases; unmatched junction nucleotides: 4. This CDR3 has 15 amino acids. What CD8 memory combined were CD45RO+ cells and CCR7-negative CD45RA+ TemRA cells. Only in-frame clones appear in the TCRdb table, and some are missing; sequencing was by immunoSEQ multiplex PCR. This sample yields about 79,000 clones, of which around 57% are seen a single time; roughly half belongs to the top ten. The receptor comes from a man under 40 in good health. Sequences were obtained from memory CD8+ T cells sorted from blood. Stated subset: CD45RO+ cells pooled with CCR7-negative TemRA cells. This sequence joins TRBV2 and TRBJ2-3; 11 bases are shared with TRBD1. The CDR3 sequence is CASSEGQGVRDTQYF. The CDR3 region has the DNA TGTGCCAGCAGTGAGGGACAGGGGGTGAGAGATACGCAGTATTTT.